This T cell receptor (beta chain) was captured in a study of blood T cell repertoires in COVID-19. Across the study: COVID-19 samples, acute and convalescent, were from the United States, Italy and Spain. PBMCs, B-cell-depleted T cells, or T cells provided the cDNA or gDNA that made up the material.

Per the study methods: Reference gene primer amplification gave nucleated cell count estimates. The table came from immunoSEQ multiplex PCR; TCRdb's copy has only in-frame clones and leaves some out. V and J calls and clone size are as listed in that table; D and trimming were resolved from the DNA. The repertoire holds about 140,000 clones, with about 87% as singletons. V shed 5 bases, J shed 8 bases, and the junction held 4 bases outside the gene matches. Germline values: CDR1 SGHVS, CDR2 FNYEAQ. CDR3 size: 13 residues. The chain combines TRBV7-6 with TRBJ1-4; TRBD1 agrees at 8 bases. Source material: peripheral blood. The sequence came from a man aged 50 to 60 with active COVID-19. CDR3 residues: CASSRDRGEKLFF. The CDR3 DNA reads as TGTGCCAGCAGCCGCGACAGGGGCGAAAAACTGTTTTTT.